This entry concerns a single T cell receptor (beta chain). This receptor's antigen is unknown. Per-base qualities were not stored, and no clone one base away is much larger. These data belong to a study of blood T cell repertoires in COVID-19 (dated by TCRdb to 2019 to 2021). Describing the broader study: The collaborator samples originated in the United States, Italy and Spain and spanned the acute and convalescent phases of COVID-19. The prospective study material was composed of cDNA or gDNA derived from T cells, B-cell-depleted T cells, or PBMCs. Subjects who had been exposed to COVID-19, were actively infected with it, or had recovered from it provided the deeply sampled blood TCRbeta repertoires that made up the dataset. The repertoires were released in a freely available public database meant as a resource for research on the immune response to SARS-CoV-2. Samples came from the ongoing ImmuneRACE study (first 160 participants) plus 1,254 subjects from 6 global collaborators. Nearly every sample came with metadata listing a de-identified subject ID, COVID-19 status, age in years and sex. Where available, HLA class I and class II types were taken from metadata supplied by the sample provider and were not determined by assay-based typing. Overall study outcomes, separate from this receptor: The amount of clinical and demographic metadata varied by source and participant and was provided uncurated.

One collaborating source in Seattle enrolled patients during active infection and followed them longitudinally through the course of disease. Whole blood was collected in K2EDTA tubes by collaborating institutions according to the institutions' own protocols. For TCRbeta analysis, collaborators shipped samples as frozen whole blood, isolated PBMCs, or DNA extracted from either of those sample types. The CDR3, cysteine through phenylalanine, is 14 amino acids long. The DNA shown is the 42-base CDR3, in frame from base 1. The V and J ends are trimmed by 3 bases and 1 base, leaving 9 bases between them. From a lookup of the germline V gene, CDR1 and CDR2 are KGHSH and LQKENI. The immunoSEQ Assay, a bias-controlled multiplex PCR, was used to amplify TCRbeta CDR3 regions from genomic DNA. The study's own analysis went as follows. The number of nucleated cells in each sample was estimated by amplification of reference gene primers within the assay. To quantify the absolute abundance of each unique TCRbeta CDR3 rearrangement, sequence reads were collapsed and filtered. For each sample, productive Simpson clonality was calculated as the square root of Simpson's diversity index across productive rearrangements. TCRdb holds this immuneACCESS table with in-frame rearrangements only. Some clones are missing; in checked studies, unresolved V genes explain under half, and the rest has no known cause. D and trimming come from the DNA, and the V and J calls and clone size come from that table. The sample table lists 150,000 to 200,000 clones, approximately 80% of them with a count of one. The top ten clones comprise roughly 15% of the sample.

This clonotype originated in a woman aged 70-85 years with COVID-19, enrolled during active disease. This chain is built from TRBV18 and TRBJ1-1, with the identity of the D gene unclear. Sequencing was carried out using peripheral blood. In nucleotide form, the sequence is TGTGCCAGCTCACCCCGGGTGGAGAACACTGAAGCTTTCTTT. The translation is CASSPRVENTEAFF.